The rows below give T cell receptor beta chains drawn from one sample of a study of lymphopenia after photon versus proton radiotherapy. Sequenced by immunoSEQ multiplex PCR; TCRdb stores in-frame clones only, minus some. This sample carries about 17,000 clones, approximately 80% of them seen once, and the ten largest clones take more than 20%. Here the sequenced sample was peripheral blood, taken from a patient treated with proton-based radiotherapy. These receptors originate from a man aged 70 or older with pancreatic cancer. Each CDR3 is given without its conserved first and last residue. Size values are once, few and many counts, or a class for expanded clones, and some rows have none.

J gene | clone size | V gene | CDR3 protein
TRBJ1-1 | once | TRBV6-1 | ASRDRGLGNTEAF
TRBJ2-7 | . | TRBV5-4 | ASSRGAGEQY
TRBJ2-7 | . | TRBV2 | ASSEYGTAYEQY
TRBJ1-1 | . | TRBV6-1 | ASYTGTMNTEAF
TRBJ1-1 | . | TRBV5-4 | ASSLLSTGSTEAF
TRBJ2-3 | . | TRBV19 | ASKASGGTDTQY
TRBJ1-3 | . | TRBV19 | ASSIDHSDYSGNTIY
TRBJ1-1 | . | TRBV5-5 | ASSPVLITGRRDTEAF
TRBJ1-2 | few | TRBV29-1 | SSAEISDGYT
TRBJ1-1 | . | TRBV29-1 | SETGDGYEAF
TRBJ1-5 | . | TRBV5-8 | ASSRGTAVNQPQH
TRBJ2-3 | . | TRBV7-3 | ASSFRTGSTDTQY
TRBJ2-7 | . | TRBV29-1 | SVARDRGYEQY
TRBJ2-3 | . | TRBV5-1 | ASSLGQMNTDTQY
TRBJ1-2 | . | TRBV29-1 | SVEDPEGFGYT
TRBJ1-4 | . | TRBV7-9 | ASSLTGGLANEKLF
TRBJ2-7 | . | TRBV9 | ASSVVPSSYEQY
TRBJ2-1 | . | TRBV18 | ASSPLSPASYNEQF
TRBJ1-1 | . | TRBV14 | ASSQEWGYTEAF
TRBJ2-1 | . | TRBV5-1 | ASSPRGASINEQF
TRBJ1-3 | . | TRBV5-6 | ASSSRGTRGNTIY
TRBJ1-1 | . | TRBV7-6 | ASSSRANTEAF
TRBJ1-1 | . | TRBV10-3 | AISESLGTEAF
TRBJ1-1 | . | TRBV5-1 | ASSWDRVNTEAF
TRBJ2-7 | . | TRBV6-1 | ASIDRDSFIEQY
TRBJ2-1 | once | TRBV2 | ASSFGGGPSNEQF
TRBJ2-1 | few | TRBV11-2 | ASRATAVNEQF
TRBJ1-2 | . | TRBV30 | AWRTGGPSSNYGYT
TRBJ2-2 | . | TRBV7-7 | ASSPRSGSPTGELF
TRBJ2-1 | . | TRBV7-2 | ASSSLSSGRAIYEQF
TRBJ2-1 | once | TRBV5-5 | ASSSGTGFLYNEQF
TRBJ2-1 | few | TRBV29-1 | SVRQGGYEQF
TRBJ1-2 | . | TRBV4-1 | ASSQGWTGPWD
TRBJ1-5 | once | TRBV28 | ASRLHRGGQPQH
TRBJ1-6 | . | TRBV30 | AWSAGQDNSPLH